These 20 T cell receptor beta chains share one sample of origin, sequenced in a study of CD8 T cells in Susac syndrome. Random hexamers were used to reverse transcribe roughly 0.45 to 1 ug of RNA. MiXCR, run by TCRdb on the immunoSEQ multiplex PCR reads, gives a single entry per CDR3 protein. This sample has some 250,000 distinct CDR3 sequences, with 90% to 96% found just once. Sequenced material: CD4+ T cells from PBMCs. Receptor source: a human donor with Susac syndrome.

The chain employs TRBV2 and TRBJ1-5, with a weak D call TRBD1 (6 bases). CDR1 is SNHLY, CDR2 FYNNEI, per germline. V lost 4 bases and J lost 5, with 12 bases in between. The CDR3 covers 14 residues. This CDR3 is CASSVWDTDQPQHF. Written as DNA, the CDR3 is TGTGCCAGCAGTGTGTGGGACACAGATCAGCCCCAGCATTTT.

The chain employs TRBV6-6 and TRBJ2-1; D tentatively reads TRBD1 or TRBD2 (5 bases each). The length of the CDR3 is 11 residues. V lost 5 bases, J lost 13 bases, and 12 bases lay in between. From germline, CDR1 is MNHNY and CDR2 SVGAGI (reference sequence). Here the CDR3 reads CASSRDLHQFF. CDR3 sequence (DNA): TGTGCCAGCAGTAGGGACCTCCACCAGTTCTTC.

The chain employs TRBV20-1 and TRBJ2-7, with TRBD2 identical over 16 bases. The CDR3 spans 18 residues. Germline V gene data show CDR1 as DFQATT and CDR2 as SNEGSKA (reference sequence). J gave up 4 bases and V 5 bases, and 14 bases lay outside the gene matches. The CDR3 DNA follows: TGCAGTGCTGCCGGGACTAGCGGGAGGGCCGGTCTGGGTTACGAGCAGTACTTC. Translation: CSAAGTSGRAGLGYEQYF.

This chain links TRBV15 with TRBJ1-1, with D maybe TRBD1 (5 bases). The ends were cut back, 0 bases at V and 4 bases at J, with 9 bases in the middle. This CDR3 contains 14 residues. Germline V gene lookup returns CDR1 LNHNV and CDR2 YYDKDF (reference sequence). The CDR3: CATSRDRGSTEAFF. In DNA form, the CDR3 reads TGTGCCACCAGCAGAGATAGGGGTTCCACTGAAGCTTTCTTT.

The rearrangement links TRBV5-4 to TRBJ2-5; 7 nucleotides line up with TRBD2. V trimming: 4 bases; J trimming: 5 bases; junction bases outside the gene matches: 14. Germline V lookup: CDR1 SGHNT, CDR2 YYREEE (reference sequence). The CDR3 is 16 amino acids. CDR3 sequence reads: CASSGGGRGSRETQYF. In nucleotides, the CDR3 is TGTGCCAGCAGCGGGGGGGGACGGGGATCTCGGGAGACCCAGTACTTC.

The rearrangement links TRBV3-1 to TRBJ2-7; D is possibly TRBD2 (6 bases). This CDR3 spans 14 amino acids. Deletions cut 1 base from V and 5 bases from J, with 12 bases between. Germline-derived CDR1 and CDR2 are LGHDT and YNNKEL (reference sequence). This CDR3 reads CASSQGGGADEQYF. CDR3 sequence (DNA): TGTGCCAGCAGCCAAGGTGGAGGGGCGGACGAGCAGTACTTC.

V and J are TRBV11-2 and TRBJ2-5; 8 bases align to TRBD1. Germline V lookup: CDR1 SGHAT, CDR2 FQNNGV. The CDR3 totals 18 residues. V was clipped by 5 bases and J by 5 bases; unmatched bases: 19. CDR3 sequence reads: CASSPGGLRAVEWETQYF. DNA for the CDR3: TGTGCCAGCAGCCCAGGGGGCCTAAGAGCGGTGGAATGGGAGACCCAGTACTTC.

The chain uses TRBV12-3 or TRBV12-4 and TRBJ2-1, with TRBD2 matching 7 bases. V was pared by 1 base and J by 9 bases, with 3 bases of the junction left unmatched. This CDR3 has 13 residues. CDR3 bases: TGTGCCAGCAGTTTAGTACTAGCGAGTGAGCAGTTCTTC. It yields the protein CASSLVLASEQFF.

The chain recombines TRBV12-3 or TRBV12-4 with TRBJ1-1; D possibly corresponds to TRBD1 (6 bases). The CDR3 sequence is 15 residues long. Trimming stripped 5 bases from V and 2 bases from J, with 15 bases between. CDR3 coding DNA: TGTGCCAGCAGTCCCAGGGGCCCGATCAACACTGAAGCTTTCTTT. Translation: CASSPRGPINTEAFF.

The rearrangement uses TRBV24-1 and TRBJ2-3, with TRBD1 as a possible D gene (6 bases). This CDR3 comprises 13 residues. With 0 bases removed from V and 7 bases from J, the gap between germline ends came to 7 bases. Germline V CDR1 and CDR2: KGHDR, SFDVKD. In DNA form, the CDR3 reads TGTGCCACCAGTGATTTGAGGGGGAATACGCAGTATTTT. Protein product: CATSDLRGNTQYF.

This clonotype was recorded once. The gene calls are TRBV25-1 and TRBJ2-7, with TRBD2 identical over 9 bases. J gave up 2 bases and V 0 bases, and 11 bases lay outside the gene matches. The CDR3 runs to 18 residues. The germline CDR1 and CDR2 sequences are MGHDK and SYGVNS. CDR3 in amino acids: CASSEYRVAGDSTYEQYF. CDR3 bases: TGTGCCAGCAGTGAATATAGGGTAGCGGGGGATAGTACCTACGAGCAGTACTTC.

The chain links TRBV12-3 or TRBV12-4 to TRBJ2-3; D unresolved. Trimming pared 6 bases from V and 4 bases from J, leaving 11 bases between. This CDR3 is 13 amino acids long. CDR3 nucleotides: TGTGCCAGCAGCCAAATCTTCCCAGATACGCAGTATTTT. Translation gives CASSQIFPDTQYF.

The chain has TRBV28 and TRBJ1-1; possibly TRBD1 for D (6 bases). Trimming took off 10 bases at V and 4 bases at J, with 19 bases between the two ends. The germline CDR1 and CDR2 sequences are MDHEN and SYDVKM. CDR3 length: 14 residues. As DNA, the CDR3 is TGTGCCACAGAATCGGGGGGCCTTCGCACTGAAGCTTTCTTT. Amino acid sequence: CATESGGLRTEAFF.

This chain links TRBV23-1 with TRBJ2-7; D is unresolved. TRBV23-1 belongs to the ORF category, with a function that is uncertain. The V end was cut by 3 bases, the J end by 0 bases, with 18 bases between. The CDR3 runs to 17 residues. The CDR3 coding sequence is TGCGCCAGCAGTCACCACGAAGACCCAGAGAGCTCCTACGAGCAGTACTTC. This translates into CASSHHEDPESSYEQYF.

This sequence joins TRBV20-1 and TRBJ1-1; no definite D call. Germline values: CDR1 DFQATT, CDR2 SNEGSKA (reference sequence). CDR3 length equals 13 residues. The V end was cut by 2 bases, the J end by 8 bases, with 15 bases between. This chain's CDR3 is CSARYGSQQEAFF. CDR3 nucleotide sequence: TGCAGTGCTAGATACGGGTCCCAGCAAGAAGCTTTCTTT.

The J gene is TRBJ2-1, the V gene TRBV5-1; D possibly matches TRBD1 or TRBD2 (5 bases each). The CDR3 runs to 15 residues. In germline, CDR1 is SGHRS, CDR2 YFSETQ. Between the trimmed V and J ends, which lost 4 bases and 0 bases, there was a span of 11 bases. Here the CDR3 DNA reads TGCGCCAGCAGCCCCACCGGGACCTCCTACAATGAGCAGTTCTTC. It translates to CASSPTGTSYNEQFF.

The V gene is TRBV20-1, the J gene TRBJ2-1; D not resolved. Per germline, CDR1 DFQATT and CDR2 SNEGSKA (reference sequence). V lost 3 bases and J 2 bases, leaving 17 bases between the germline ends. The CDR3 is made up of 16 amino acids. In DNA, the CDR3 is TGCAGTGCTAGCGATCCTCAAGGAGTAGCCTACAATGAGCAGTTCTTC. This sequence encodes CSASDPQGVAYNEQFF.

The chain has TRBV5-1 and TRBJ2-5, with D possibly being TRBD2 (5 bases). CDR1 and CDR2 (germline): SGHRS, YFSETQ. The CDR3 length is 13 residues. Trimming took off 6 bases at V and 4 bases at J, with 13 bases between the two ends. The CDR3 nucleotides are TGCGCCAGCAACCCGGGCAGCGGAGAGACCCAGTACTTC. Encoded protein: CASNPGSGETQYF.

The chain links TRBV20-1 to TRBJ2-1; TRBD2 matches 13 bases. This CDR3 contains 15 residues. Germline assignment: CDR1 DFQATT and CDR2 SNEGSKA (reference sequence). Trimming at V came to 6 bases and at J to 9 bases, leaving 11 bases not matched to a gene. The CDR3 coding sequence is TGCAGTGCCCACCTCGGACTAGCGGGAGTCGGTGAGCAGTTCTTC. Residues: CSAHLGLAGVGEQFF.

The gene calls are TRBV7-8 and TRBJ2-3; no clear D gene. V shed 5 bases and J shed 6 bases, with 12 bases lying between them. The CDR3 contains 13 residues. CDR1 and CDR2 from the germline V gene are SGHVS and FQNEAQ. CDR3 loop: CASSPSMVDTQYF. CDR3 bases: TGTGCCAGCAGCCCCTCGATGGTGGATACGCAGTATTTT.